The rows below give T cell receptor beta chains drawn from one sample of a study of control samples from healthy donors and cancer patients. TCRdb's copy holds only in-frame clones and misses some; the assay was immunoSEQ multiplex PCR. This sample yields 110,000 to 150,000 clones, of which roughly 94% are seen a single time; 14% belongs to the top ten. Sample: PBMCs. The source is a man aged 55-75 years with colorectal cancer. Each CDR3 is given with its conserved first and last residue. A D gene is named only where the DNA matches it firmly. Not every row has a clone size; where given, it reads once, few, many or a size class.

few	TRBJ2-3	.	TRBV5-4	TGTGCCAGCAGCTTGGGGGCGACGAACACAGATACGCAGTATTTT	CASSLGATNTDTQYF
.	TRBJ2-7	TRBD1	TRBV5-1	TGCGCCAGCAGCTTGAATTTGGGACAGACCTACGAGCAGTACTTC	CASSLNLGQTYEQYF
.	TRBJ2-7	TRBD2	TRBV11-1	TGTGCCAGCAGCCGACTAGCGGGGGGAACCTACGAGCAGTACTTC	CASSRLAGGTYEQYF
.	TRBJ1-3	.	TRBV2	TGTGCCAGCACCAAGGAATTAATAAACTCTGGAAACACCATATATTTT	CASTKELINSGNTIYF
.	TRBJ1-1	TRBD1	TRBV28	TGTGCCAGCAGTTTCCTGACAGGGGAAGCTTTCTTT	CASSFLTGEAFF
.	TRBJ1-1	.	TRBV14	TGTGCCAGCAGCCAAGAAATGAACACTGAAGCTTTCTTT	CASSQEMNTEAFF
.	TRBJ1-2	.	TRBV27	TGTGCCAGCAGAATGGGGGATAGGAACTATGGCTACACCTTC	CASRMGDRNYGYTF
once	TRBJ2-7	TRBD1	TRBV25-1	TGTGCCAGCAGTGTCTCCGGACAGGGCAGGAGTTACGAGCAGTACTTC	CASSVSGQGRSYEQYF
.	TRBJ1-6	TRBD1	TRBV7-2	TGTGCCAGCAGCCGTGGGACAGTAAATTCACCCCTCCACTTT	CASSRGTVNSPLHF
.	TRBJ1-1	.	TRBV7-6	TGTGCCAGCAGCTTAGCGTTCCCGGGTCGGGGCACTGAAGCTTTCTTT	CASSLAFPGRGTEAFF
.	TRBJ1-5	.	TRBV28	TGTGCCAGCAGTTTATGGGCTCAGCCCCAGCATTTT	CASSLWAQPQHF
.	TRBJ2-7	.	TRBV9	TGTGCCAGCAGCCCCCGGATAGGAGGGGACCTAGGAGAGCAGTACTTC	CASSPRIGGDLGEQYF
.	TRBJ2-3	TRBD1	TRBV18	TGTGCCAGCTCAACTCGGACAGGGGGCAGCACAGATACGCAGTATTTT	CASSTRTGGSTDTQYF
.	TRBJ1-2	.	TRBV4-1	TGCGCCAGCACCTCGGAACAGGGCGACTATGGCTACACCTTC	CASTSEQGDYGYTF
.	TRBJ2-1	.	TRBV11-3	TGTGCCAGCAGCCAACCCAATCATGAGCAGTTCTTC	CASSQPNHEQFF
.	TRBJ2-5	.	TRBV3-1/TRBV3-2	TGTGCCAGCAGCCAGATAGGGACTTCCCAAGAGACCCAGTACTTC	CASSQIGTSQETQYF
few	TRBJ1-6	.	TRBV30	TGTGCCTGGGCGGCGGGAGGGACCTATAATTCACCCCTCCACTTT	CAWAAGGTYNSPLHF
.	TRBJ2-5	TRBD2	TRBV11-2	TGTGCCAGCAGCCCCACGGATTCGATCGGGGGGAGGGAGACCCAGTACTTC	CASSPTDSIGGRETQYF
.	TRBJ2-5	TRBD1	TRBV19	TGTGCCAGTAGTAGCTACAGGGGGCAAGAGACCCAGTACTTC	CASSSYRGQETQYF
.	TRBJ2-7	.	TRBV7-9	TGTGCCAGCAGCTTAGAAGGAGTCTACGAGCAGTACTTC	CASSLEGVYEQYF
.	TRBJ2-1	.	TRBV24-1	TGTGCCACCAGTTCTAGTGAGGATGAGCAGTTCTTC	CATSSSEDEQFF
.	TRBJ1-2	.	TRBV27	TGTGCCAGCAGTTTCGTCACCTCTAACTATGGCTACACCTTC	CASSFVTSNYGYTF
.	TRBJ1-6	TRBD1	TRBV2	TGTGCCAGCGGGGTCCTCCGGGACAGGGCGTCTGTATATAATTCACCCCTCCACTTT	CASGVLRDRASVYNSPLHF
.	TRBJ1-1	TRBD1	TRBV7-9	TGTGCCAGCAGCTTTCAGGGGGAGGCTGAAGCTTTCTTT	CASSFQGEAEAFF
.	TRBJ2-1	.	TRBV6-6	TGTGCCAGCAGTTACAGAACCCCTCTTGAGCAGTTCTTC	CASSYRTPLEQFF
.	TRBJ1-1	.	TRBV2	TGTGCCAGCAACCCCGGACAGATGAACACTGAAGCTTTCTTT	CASNPGQMNTEAFF
.	TRBJ1-2	TRBD1	TRBV4-1	TGCGCCAGCAGCCCGACAGGGGGGTGGGACTATGGCTACACCTTC	CASSPTGGWDYGYTF
.	TRBJ2-2	TRBD1	TRBV5-5	TGTGCCAGCAGCCCTTGGACAGGGAGGAGCGGGGAGCTGTTTTTT	CASSPWTGRSGELFF
.	TRBJ1-2	TRBD1	TRBV7-8	TGTGCCAGCAGCTCGACAGGGAATGATGGCTACACCTTC	CASSSTGNDGYTF